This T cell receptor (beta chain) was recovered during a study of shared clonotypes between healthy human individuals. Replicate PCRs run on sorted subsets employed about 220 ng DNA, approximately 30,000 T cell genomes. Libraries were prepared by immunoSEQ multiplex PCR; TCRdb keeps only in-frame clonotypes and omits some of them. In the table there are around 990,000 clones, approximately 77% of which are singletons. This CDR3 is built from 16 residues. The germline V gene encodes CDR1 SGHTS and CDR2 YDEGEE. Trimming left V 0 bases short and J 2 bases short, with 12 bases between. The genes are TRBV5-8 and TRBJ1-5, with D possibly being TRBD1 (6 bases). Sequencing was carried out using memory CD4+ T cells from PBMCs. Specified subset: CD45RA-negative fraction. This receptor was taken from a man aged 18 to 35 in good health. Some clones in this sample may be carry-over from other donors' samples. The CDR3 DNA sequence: TGTGCCAGCAGCTTGGGACGGGGGGGGCGCAATCAGCCCCAGCATTTT. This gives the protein CASSLGRGGRNQPQHF.